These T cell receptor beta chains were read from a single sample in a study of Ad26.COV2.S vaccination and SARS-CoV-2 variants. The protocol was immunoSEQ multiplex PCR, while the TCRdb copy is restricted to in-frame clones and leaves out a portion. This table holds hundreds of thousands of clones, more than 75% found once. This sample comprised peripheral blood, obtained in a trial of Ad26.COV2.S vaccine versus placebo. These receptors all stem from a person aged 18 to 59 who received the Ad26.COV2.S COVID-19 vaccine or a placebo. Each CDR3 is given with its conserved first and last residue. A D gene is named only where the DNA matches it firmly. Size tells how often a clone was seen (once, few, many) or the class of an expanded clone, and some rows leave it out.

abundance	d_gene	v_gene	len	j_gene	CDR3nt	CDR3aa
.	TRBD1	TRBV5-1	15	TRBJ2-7	TGCGCCAGCAGCTCCGTCCGGGACAGGGTCAGCGAGCAGTACTTC	CASSSVRDRVSEQYF
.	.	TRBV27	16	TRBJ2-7	TGTGCCAGCAGTTTATGTAGCGAGACAGACTCCTACGAGCAGTACTTC	CASSLCSETDSYEQYF
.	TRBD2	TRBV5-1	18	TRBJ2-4	TGCGCCAGCAGCAACCGGGGACTAGCGGGAGTATCCAAAAACATTCAGTACTTC	CASSNRGLAGVSKNIQYF
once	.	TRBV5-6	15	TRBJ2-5	TGTGCCAGCAGCACTGACACCTTCCGGAGGGAGACCCAGTACTTC	CASSTDTFRRETQYF
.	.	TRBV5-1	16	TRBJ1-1	TGCGCCAGCAGCCCCTTAGAGGGTGGGATGAACACTGAAGCTTTCTTT	CASSPLEGGMNTEAFF
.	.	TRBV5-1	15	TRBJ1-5	TGCGCCAGCAGCCCTGAAGGGATATCCAATCAGCCCCAGCATTTT	CASSPEGISNQPQHF
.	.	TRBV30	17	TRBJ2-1	TGTGCCTGGAGTTCCCCTAGGGACTTCGACTCATACAATGAGCAGTTCTTC	CAWSSPRDFDSYNEQFF
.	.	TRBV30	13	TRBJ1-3	TGTGCGTTAACGACTGCCTCTGGAAACACCATATATTTT	CALTTASGNTIYF
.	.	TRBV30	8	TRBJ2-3	TGTGCCTGGAGTGTTAACCATTTT	CAWSVNHF
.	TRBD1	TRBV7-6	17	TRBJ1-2	TGTGCCAGCAGCTCCATATACAGGGGACGATCTAACTATGGCTACACCTTC	CASSSIYRGRSNYGYTF
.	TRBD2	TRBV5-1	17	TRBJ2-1	TGCGCCAGCAGCTTGGAACCGGGACTAGCGGGATTCAATGAGCAGTTCTTC	CASSLEPGLAGFNEQFF
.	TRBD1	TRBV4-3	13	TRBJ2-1	TGCGCCAGCAGCCAAGACCGGGACAGGGGGCAGTTCTTC	CASSQDRDRGQFF
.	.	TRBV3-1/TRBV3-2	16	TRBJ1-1	TGTGCCAGCAGCCAACTTAGGGGACATTTGAACACTGAAGCTTTCTTT	CASSQLRGHLNTEAFF
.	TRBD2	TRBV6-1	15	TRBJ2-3	TGTGCCAGCAGTTCGGAGGGGAGGGGCACAGATACGCAGTATTTT	CASSSEGRGTDTQYF
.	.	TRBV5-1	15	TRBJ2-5	TGCGCCAGCAGCTTGTTAGGACAGCACCAAGAGACCCAGTACTTC	CASSLLGQHQETQYF
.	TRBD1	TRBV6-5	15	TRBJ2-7	TGTGCCAGCAGCCTGGACAGGGGGTACTCCTACGAGCAGTACTTC	CASSLDRGYSYEQYF
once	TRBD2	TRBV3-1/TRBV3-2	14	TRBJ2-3	TGTGCCAGCAGCCTAGCGGGGGGCACAGATACGCAGTATTTT	CASSLAGGTDTQYF
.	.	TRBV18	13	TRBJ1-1	TGTGCCAGCTCACCCACAGGTGACACTGAAGCTTTCTTT	CASSPTGDTEAFF
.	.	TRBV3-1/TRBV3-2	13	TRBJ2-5	TGTGCCAGCAGCCTCCGGGGGAGTGAGACCCAGTACTTC	CASSLRGSETQYF
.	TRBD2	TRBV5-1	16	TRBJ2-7	TGCGCCAGCAGCTCGGGGACTAGCGGGGGGAAGTACGAGCAGTACTTC	CASSSGTSGGKYEQYF
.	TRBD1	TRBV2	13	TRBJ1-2	TGTGCCAGCAGTGTAGGCCAGGGGGTAGGCTACACCTTC	CASSVGQGVGYTF
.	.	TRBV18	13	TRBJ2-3	TGTGCCAGCTCCCTAGGCACCAGTGATACGCAGTATTTT	CASSLGTSDTQYF
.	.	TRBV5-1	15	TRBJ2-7	TGCGCCAGCAGCTTGGCCCCCCCCGTCGCCTACGAGCAGTACTTC	CASSLAPPVAYEQYF
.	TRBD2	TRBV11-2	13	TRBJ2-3	TGTGCCAGCAGCTTCGCGGGGGCAGATACGCAGTATTTT	CASSFAGADTQYF
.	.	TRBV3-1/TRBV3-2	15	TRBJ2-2	TGTGCCAGCAGCCAAGCAACTAATCGCCCCGGGGAGCTGTTTTTT	CASSQATNRPGELFF
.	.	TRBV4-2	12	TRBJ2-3	TGTGCCAGCAGCCAATCGGGAGATACGCAGTATTTT	CASSQSGDTQYF
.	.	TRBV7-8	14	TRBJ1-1	TGTGCCAGCAGCACCTCAGGGGTTAGGAATGGAGCTTTCTTT	CASSTSGVRNGAFF